This entry is about one T cell receptor (beta chain). This clonotype was found a few times. Its antigen is still unknown. Base-call qualities are not available, and no considerably larger clone is one nucleotide away. The roughly 39 donors, aged about 6 to 95 years, were systemically healthy Caucasian individuals from Russia. Each donor gave around 9 milliliters of peripheral blood, collected into EDTA-treated Vacutainer tubes. Ficoll-Paque density-gradient centrifugation was used to isolate PBMCs, with at least 6.5 million per sample. Total RNA was extracted from PBMCs with Trizol reagent, with at least 6 micrograms obtained per sample. For every donor, an aliquot of PBMCs went through flow cytometry to measure the percentages of naive CD45RAhigh/CD27high T cells. The data originate from a study of blood T cells in healthy people across ages (dated by TCRdb to 2015 to 2017). Regarding the complete study: In model experiments, template switching captured about one uniquely barcoded TCR beta cDNA molecule for every two T cells. The study analyzed two additional independent replicas of 1 million unique cDNA reads from the same blood draw for two donors, one aged 18 to 30 and one aged 80 or older. The donors were split into four age groups: young (average approximately 16 years), middle-aged (39), aged (approximately 60) and long-lived (over 80). Using deep sequencing normalized with unique cDNA molecular identifiers, the study measured how TCR beta repertoire diversity changes with age. To avoid experimental bias, donors of different ages were spread randomly across the sequencing lanes.

Overall study outcomes, separate from this receptor: Observed TCR beta diversity correlated strongly with the percentage of naive T cells measured by flow cytometry. Estimates of total diversity based on one million sequenced T cells were regarded as lower bounds and as underestimates. The CMV infection status of donors was not known, potentially confounding age-related changes in expanded clonotypes. Because profiling used bulk unsorted PBMCs, naive and antigen-experienced compartments could not be compared conclusively. The long-lived group showed more naive CD4+ T cells, fewer expanded clones and increased TCR diversity than the aged group, suggesting age selection. As age increased, observed TCR beta diversity per million T cells dropped in a roughly linear way, and a significant reduction was already evident by age 40.

The CDR3 starts with the cysteine, ends with the phenylalanine, and has 13 residues. Here the CDR3 DNA is all that survives: 39 bases in frame from base 1. CDR1 SGHKS and CDR2 YYEKEE are derived from the germline V gene (reference sequence). The method was 5' RACE. TCRdb names Illumina HiSeq 2500 as the instrument used. The second PCR ran for about 7 to 11 cycles and used a J-beta primer mix along with a sample-barcoded 5' primer. Each TCR beta cDNA molecule received a unique molecular identifier from a template-switch 5' adaptor carrying 12 random nucleotides. Each sample yielded at least 3 million CDR3-containing paired-end reads. The Mint cDNA synthesis kit, primed by a TRBC-specific oligonucleotide, was used to synthesize first-strand cDNA from all RNA. After uracil-DNA glycosylase treatment, a first 18-cycle PCR used universal primers M1SS and BC2_uni_R on all cDNA. The paper's data handling went like this. For normalization, 1 million high-quality reads, each with a distinct molecular identifier, were randomly selected from each sample. Instead of being binned into consensus sequences, reads with shared molecular identifiers were discarded. MiTCR, run with a Q25 quality threshold and the strictest error-elimination algorithm, handled CDR3 identification, clonotype clustering and error correction. A nonparametric unseen species model using Euler transformation provided a lower-bound estimate of total TCR beta diversity. The public reads were reprocessed in TCRdb via fastp at Q25 and MiXCR, keeping in-frame beta chains. Each entry is one CDR3 protein sequence, shown with its most common DNA and genes. TCRdb, not the original authors, processed these V and J calls. The sample table contains more than 500,000 distinct CDR3 sequences; only one count was recorded for roughly 28% of them. Around 18% of the sample is taken by the ten largest.

The specimen sequenced was blood. The receptor comes from a woman in her sixties or seventies in good health. The sequence is built from TRBV5-5 and TRBJ1-5; 5 matching bases give a weak D call of TRBD1. The end of the DNA fits TRBJ2-3 better, so the J call may be wrong. The CDR3 reads CASSLAGNQPQYF. In nucleotides, the sequence is TGTGCCAGCAGCTTGGCAGGGAATCAGCCCCAGTATTTT.